Listed below are T cell receptor beta chains from one sample, sequenced in a study of cytomegalovirus exposure and HLA in healthy donors. Generated by immunoSEQ multiplex PCR, the TCRdb table keeps only in-frame clones and is missing some. The sample table sets out about 140,000 clones. Sample: PBMCs. These receptors originate from a man aged 40-49 years in good health and CMV-seronegative. CDR3s include the opening cysteine and the closing phenylalanine or tryptophan. D genes are given only for firm matches.

CASSLDGRYEQYF	TGTGCCAGCAGCTTAGACGGTAGATACGAGCAGTACTTC	NA	TRBV11-1	TRBJ2-7
CASSSDTDYEQYF	TGTGCCAGCAGCTCTGACACCGACTACGAGCAGTACTTC	NA	TRBV5-4	TRBJ2-7
CASSGSESAPPLHF	TGTGCCAGCAGTGGCAGCGAGTCAGCTCCACCCCTCCACTTT	NA	TRBV25-1	TRBJ1-6
CSVVGDTYEQYF	TGCAGCGTTGTAGGAGATACCTACGAGCAGTACTTT	NA	TRBV29-1	TRBJ2-7
CASSVEAVRSTDTQYF	TGTGCCAGCAGCGTAGAAGCGGTTCGGAGCACAGATACGCAGTATTTT	NA	TRBV9	TRBJ2-3
CASSYLGQGSNTEAFF	TGTGCCAGCAGTTACTTAGGACAGGGCAGCAACACTGAAGCTTTCTTT	TRBD1	TRBV6-5	TRBJ1-1
CASRPGTQTNEKLFF	TGTGCCAGCAGGCCCGGGACACAAACTAATGAAAAACTGTTTTTT	NA	TRBV27	TRBJ1-4
CASSLSPDRVPERQPQHF	TGCGCCAGCAGCCTAAGCCCCGACCGGGTCCCCGAGAGACAGCCCCAGCATTTT	NA	TRBV4-1	TRBJ1-5
CASSSSIGTQYF	TGTGCCAGCAGCTCAAGTATCGGGACCCAGTACTTC	NA	TRBV5-6	TRBJ2-5
CASSQFLGNQPQHF	TGTGCCAGCAGCCAATTTCTAGGCAATCAGCCCCAGCATTTT	NA	TRBV4-2	TRBJ1-5
CASSLQGLGETQYF	TGTGCCAGCAGTCTCCAGGGGTTGGGAGAGACCCAGTACTTC	NA	TRBV6-1	TRBJ2-5
CASSSWDFSYEQYF	TGTGCCAGCAGCTCGTGGGACTTCTCCTACGAGCAGTACTTC	NA	TRBV11-3	TRBJ2-7
CASSPPGGRGGEAFF	TGTGCCAGCTCACCCCCGGGGGGCAGGGGCGGTGAAGCTTTCTTT	NA	TRBV18	TRBJ1-1
CASSQAGTYEQYF	TGTGCCAGCAGCCAGGCCGGGACCTACGAGCAGTACTTC	NA	TRBV4-2	TRBJ2-7
CASSDWDRGDNSPLHF	TGTGCCAGCAGTGATTGGGACAGGGGGGATAATTCACCCCTCCACTTT	TRBD1	TRBV28	TRBJ1-6
CAIGTESGPTIYEQYF	TGTGCCATCGGCACTGAGAGTGGGCCCACGATCTACGAGCAGTACTTC	NA	TRBV10-3	TRBJ2-7
CASSVAQGWQGEQFF	TGTGCCAGCAGCGTAGCGCAGGGATGGCAGGGTGAGCAGTTCTTC	NA	TRBV9	TRBJ2-1
CASSLLQETQYF	TGCGCCAGCAGCCTACTTCAAGAGACCCAGTACTTC	NA	TRBV5-1	TRBJ2-5
CASSLAAGGQGTGYTF	TGTGCCAGCAGCTTAGCGGCTGGGGGACAGGGTACTGGCTACACCTTC	TRBD1	TRBV7-2	TRBJ1-2
CASSGPGQGNLHF	TGTGCCAGCAGCGGACCGGGACAGGGAAACCTCCACTTT	TRBD1	TRBV9	TRBJ1-6
CAWVPPGLPLSYTF	TGTGCCTGGGTCCCCCCGGGACTGCCGTTGAGCTACACCTTC	NA	TRBV30	TRBJ1-2
CASSLGQVANTGELFF	TGCGCCAGCAGCTTGGGACAGGTCGCGAACACCGGGGAGCTGTTTTTT	NA	TRBV5-1	TRBJ2-2
CASSLVGGGTSDTQYF	TGCGCCAGCAGCTTGGTGGGCGGGGGGACTTCAGATACGCAGTATTTT	TRBD2	TRBV5-1	TRBJ2-3
CASSLTGDGFTEAFF	TGTGCCAGCAGCTTAACAGGGGATGGTTTCACTGAAGCTTTCTTT	NA	TRBV7-3	TRBJ1-1
CSAGQETYEQYF	TGCAGCGCAGGACAGGAGACCTACGAGCAGTACTTC	TRBD1	TRBV29-1	TRBJ2-7
CASSVTSYRETEAFF	TGTGCCAGCAGCGTGACAAGCTACAGGGAAACTGAAGCTTTCTTT	NA	TRBV9	TRBJ1-1
CASSIGGSYEQYF	TGTGCCAGTAGTATTGGGGGGTCTTACGAGCAGTACTTC	NA	TRBV19	TRBJ2-7
CASSFSGGEQFF	TGTGCCAGCAGCTTTAGCGGGGGTGAGCAGTTCTTC	TRBD2	TRBV5-5	TRBJ2-1
CASSVGLGTDTQYF	TGTGCCAGCAGCGTAGGGCTTGGCACAGATACGCAGTATTTT	NA	TRBV9	TRBJ2-3
CASSQTHQSRGGSELSNQPQHF	TGTGCCAGCAGCCAAACCCATCAGAGTAGGGGGGGCTCGGAGCTTAGCAATCAGCCCCAGCATTTT	NA	TRBV14	TRBJ1-5
CASGSVLSTGTGLSYEQYF	TGTGCTAGTGGTTCTGTGTTAAGCACCGGGACAGGGCTTTCCTACGAGCAGTACTTC	TRBD1	TRBV12-5	TRBJ2-7
CASSQGPNRGLSYEQYF	TGCGCCAGCAGCCAAGGCCCGAACAGGGGGCTCAGCTACGAGCAGTACTTC	TRBD1	TRBV4-1	TRBJ2-7